Included here is one T cell receptor (beta chain) sequence, with context. The data originate from a study of blood T cell repertoires in COVID-19. Germline V lookup: CDR1 SGHTA, CDR2 FQGNSA. V lost 5 bases and J lost 5; bases outside the gene matches: 8. CDR3 length: 15 residues. Measured with immunoSEQ multiplex PCR; TCRdb has only the in-frame clones, and not every one. The data hold roughly 300,000 clones, with about 85% observed a single time. The sequenced sample was peripheral blood. This chain links TRBV7-2 with TRBJ2-5; 10 positions match TRBD1. This receptor was obtained from a human donor in a cohort sampled during active COVID-19. In nucleotides, the CDR3 is TGTGCCAGCAGCAGAGGACAGGGGGGTCGGGAGACCCAGTACTTC. Protein sequence: CASSRGQGGRETQYF.